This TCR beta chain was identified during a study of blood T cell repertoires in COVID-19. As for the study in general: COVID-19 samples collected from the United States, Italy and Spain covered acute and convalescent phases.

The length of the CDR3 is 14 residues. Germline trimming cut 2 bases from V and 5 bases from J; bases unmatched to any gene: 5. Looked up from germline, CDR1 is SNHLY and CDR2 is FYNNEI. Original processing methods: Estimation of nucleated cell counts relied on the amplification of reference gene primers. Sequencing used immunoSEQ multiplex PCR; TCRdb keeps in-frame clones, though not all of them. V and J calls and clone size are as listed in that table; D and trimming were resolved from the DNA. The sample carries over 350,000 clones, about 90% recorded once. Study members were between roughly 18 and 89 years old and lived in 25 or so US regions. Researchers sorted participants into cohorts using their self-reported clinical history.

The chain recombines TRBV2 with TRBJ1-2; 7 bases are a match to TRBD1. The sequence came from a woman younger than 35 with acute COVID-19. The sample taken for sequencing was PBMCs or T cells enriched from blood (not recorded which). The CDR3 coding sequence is TGTGCCAGCAGTGAAACAGGGGCTCCATATGGCTACACCTTC. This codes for CASSETGAPYGYTF.